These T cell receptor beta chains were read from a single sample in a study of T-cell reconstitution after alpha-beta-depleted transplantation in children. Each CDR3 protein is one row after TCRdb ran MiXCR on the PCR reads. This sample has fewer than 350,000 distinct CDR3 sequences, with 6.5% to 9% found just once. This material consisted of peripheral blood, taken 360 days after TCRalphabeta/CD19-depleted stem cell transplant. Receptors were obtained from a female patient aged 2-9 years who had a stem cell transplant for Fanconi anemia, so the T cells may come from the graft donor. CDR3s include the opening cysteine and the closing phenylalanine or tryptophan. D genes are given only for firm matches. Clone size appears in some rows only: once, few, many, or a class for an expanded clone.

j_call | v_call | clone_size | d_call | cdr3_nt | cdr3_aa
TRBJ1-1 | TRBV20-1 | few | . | TGCAGTGCTTCTGTTTGGGGGGCTGAGAACACTGAAGCTTTCTTT | CSASVWGAENTEAFF
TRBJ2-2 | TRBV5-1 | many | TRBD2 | TGCGCCAGCAGCTTGGCTAGCGGGAACACCGGGGAGCTGTTTTTT | CASSLASGNTGELFF
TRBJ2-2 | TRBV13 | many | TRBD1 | TGTGCCAGCAGCTCCCAGGGGGAAAGTAGGACCGGGGAGCTGTTTTTT | CASSSQGESRTGELFF
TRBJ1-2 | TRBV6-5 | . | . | TGTGCCAGCAGTTACTCGACCCTTGCTAACTATGGCTACACCTTC | CASSYSTLANYGYTF
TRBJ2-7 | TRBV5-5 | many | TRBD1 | TGTGCCAGCAGCTGGAGACAGGGATACTACGAGCAGTACTTC | CASSWRQGYYEQYF
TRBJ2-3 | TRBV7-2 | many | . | TGTGCCAGCAGCTTAGTTCCGGGGGGCACAGATACGCAGTATTTT | CASSLVPGGTDTQYF
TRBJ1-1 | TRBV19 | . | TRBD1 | TGTGCCAGTAGCGACGGGACAGACATGAACACTGAAGCTTTCTTT | CASSDGTDMNTEAFF
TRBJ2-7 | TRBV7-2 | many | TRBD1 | TGTGCCAGCAGCTACTACAGGGGCTCCTACGAGCAGTACTTC | CASSYYRGSYEQYF
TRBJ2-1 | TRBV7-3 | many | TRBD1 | TGTGCCAGCAGCGAAGGGACAGGATACAATGAGCAGTTCTTC | CASSEGTGYNEQFF
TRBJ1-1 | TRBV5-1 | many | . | TGCGCCAGCAGCTTGGAAGCTATAGGACGGGCGAACACTGAAGCTTTCTTT | CASSLEAIGRANTEAFF
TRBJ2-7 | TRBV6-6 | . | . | TGTGCCAGCAGCTACGGACAGTCCTACGAGCAGTACTTC | CASSYGQSYEQYF
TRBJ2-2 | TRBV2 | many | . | TGTGCCACGTCCCGGAAGACAGGTTCCACCGGGGAGCTGTTTTTT | CATSRKTGSTGELFF
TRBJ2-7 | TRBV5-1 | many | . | TGCGCCAGCTTTGAACCACCAGGAGGCGAGCAGTACTTC | CASFEPPGGEQYF
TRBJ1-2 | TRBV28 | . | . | TGTGCCAGCACCCCCCTTGGGCCCTATGGCTACACCTTC | CASTPLGPYGYTF
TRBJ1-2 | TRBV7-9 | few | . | TGTGCCAGCAGCTCCCAATCCTGGTATGGCTACACCTTC | CASSSQSWYGYTF
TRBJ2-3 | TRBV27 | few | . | TGTGCCAGCAGTTTACTCTCCCCTGGCACAGATACGCAGTATTTT | CASSLLSPGTDTQYF
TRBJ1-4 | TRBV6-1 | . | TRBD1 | TGTGCCAGCAGTGACAGGGGGCTATCGTATGAAAAACTGTTTTTT | CASSDRGLSYEKLFF
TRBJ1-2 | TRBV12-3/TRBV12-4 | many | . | TGTGCCAGCAGTTCCCAGGGGTATGGCTACACCTTC | CASSSQGYGYTF
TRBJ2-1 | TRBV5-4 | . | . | TGTGCCAGCAGCTTGGGATATTTCGGAGAGCAGTTCTTC | CASSLGYFGEQFF
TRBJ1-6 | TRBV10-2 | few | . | TGCGCCAGCATGGATACAGTGTATTCACCCCTCCACTTT | CASMDTVYSPLHF
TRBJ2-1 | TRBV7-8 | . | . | TGTGCCAGCAGCTTAGCGGGACCCATCAATGAGCAGTTCTTC | CASSLAGPINEQFF
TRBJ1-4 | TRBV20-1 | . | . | TGCAGTGCTCCCTCTGCCAGTGCAACTAATGAAAAACTGTTTTTT | CSAPSASATNEKLFF
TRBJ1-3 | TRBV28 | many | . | TGTGCCAGCAGTTTATCGGCCCCAGGGGTTGGAAACACCATATATTTT | CASSLSAPGVGNTIYF